Given below is one TCR beta chain in context. Antigen unknown. The CDR3 sequence is 14 residues long. V shed 7 bases and J 4 bases; nucleotides not matched to a gene: 5. In germline, CDR1 is SEHNR, CDR2 FQNEAQ (reference sequence). The sample comes from a study of graft-versus-host responses after intestinal transplantation. Study details: Recipients uniformly received anti-thymocyte globulin induction, followed by tacrolimus and steroids for two to four years.

Overall study findings and caveats: Individuals carrying graft-donor T cell macrochimerism showed high graft-versus-host to host-versus-graft clonal ratios in allografts.

The repertoire was sequenced with immunoSEQ multiplex PCR; TCRdb's copy has only in-frame clones and lacks some. The table includes roughly 80,000 clones, around 86% detected once. Specimen: unstimulated CD8+ T cells sorted from spleen or lymph node cells, collected before transplant. The chain is built from TRBV7-9 and TRBJ2-1, with TRBD2 identical over 9 bases. The origin of this receptor is a human donor who was the organ donor for an intestinal transplant. CDR3 bases: TGTGCCAGCACCCTGACTAGCGGATACAATGAGCAGTTCTTC. It codes for CASTLTSGYNEQFF.